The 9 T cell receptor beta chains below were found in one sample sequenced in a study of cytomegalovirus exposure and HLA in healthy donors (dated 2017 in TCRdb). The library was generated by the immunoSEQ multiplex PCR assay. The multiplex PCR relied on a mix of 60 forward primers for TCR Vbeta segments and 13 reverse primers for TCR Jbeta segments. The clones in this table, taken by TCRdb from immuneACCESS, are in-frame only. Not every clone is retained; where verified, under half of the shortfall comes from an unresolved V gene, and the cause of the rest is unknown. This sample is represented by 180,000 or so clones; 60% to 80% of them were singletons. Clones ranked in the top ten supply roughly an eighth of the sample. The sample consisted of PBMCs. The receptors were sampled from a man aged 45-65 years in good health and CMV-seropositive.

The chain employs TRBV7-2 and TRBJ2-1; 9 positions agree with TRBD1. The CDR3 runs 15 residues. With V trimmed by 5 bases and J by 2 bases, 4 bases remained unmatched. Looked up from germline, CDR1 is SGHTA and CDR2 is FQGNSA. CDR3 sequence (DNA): TGTGCCAGCAGCCACGGACAGGGGCCCTACAATGAGCAGTTCTTC. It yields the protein CASSHGQGPYNEQFF. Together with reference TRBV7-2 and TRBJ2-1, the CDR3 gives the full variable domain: GAGVSQSPSNKVTEKGKDVELRCDPISGHTALYWYRQSLGQGLEFLIYFQGNSAPDKSGLPSDRFSAERTGGSVSTLTIQRTQQEDSAVYLCASSHGQGPYNEQFFGPGTRLTVL.

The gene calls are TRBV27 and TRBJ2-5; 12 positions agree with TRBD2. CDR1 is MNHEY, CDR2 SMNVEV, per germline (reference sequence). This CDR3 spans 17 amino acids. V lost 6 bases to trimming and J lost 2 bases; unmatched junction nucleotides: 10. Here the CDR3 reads CASSQQRLAGAQETQYF. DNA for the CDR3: TGTGCCAGCAGCCAACAGAGACTAGCGGGGGCTCAAGAGACCCAGTACTTC.

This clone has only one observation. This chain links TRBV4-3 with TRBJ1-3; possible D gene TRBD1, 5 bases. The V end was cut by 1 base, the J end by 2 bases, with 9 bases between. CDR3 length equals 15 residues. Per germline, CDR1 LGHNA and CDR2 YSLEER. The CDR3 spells CASSQGDSAGNTIYF. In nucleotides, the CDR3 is TGCGCCAGCAGCCAAGGGGACTCGGCTGGAAACACCATATATTTT.

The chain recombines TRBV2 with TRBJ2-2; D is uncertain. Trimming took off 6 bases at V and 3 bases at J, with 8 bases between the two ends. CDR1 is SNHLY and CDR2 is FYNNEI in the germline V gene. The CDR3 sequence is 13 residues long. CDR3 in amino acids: CASSVLDTGELFF. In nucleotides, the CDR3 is TGTGCCAGCAGCGTACTCGACACCGGGGAGCTGTTTTTT.

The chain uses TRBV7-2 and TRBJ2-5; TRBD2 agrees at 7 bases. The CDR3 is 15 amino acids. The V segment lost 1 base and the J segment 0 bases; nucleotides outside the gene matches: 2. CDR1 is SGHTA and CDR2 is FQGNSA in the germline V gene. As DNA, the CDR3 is TGTGCCAGCAGCTTAGGGGGAGGGTACCAAGAGACCCAGTACTTC. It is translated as CASSLGGGYQETQYF.

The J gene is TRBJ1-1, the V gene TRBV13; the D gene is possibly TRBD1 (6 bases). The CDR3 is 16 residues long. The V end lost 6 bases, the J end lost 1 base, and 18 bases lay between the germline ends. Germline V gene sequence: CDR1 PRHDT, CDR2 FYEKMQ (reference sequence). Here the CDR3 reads CASSLWDGGANTEAFF. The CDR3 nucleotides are TGTGCCAGCAGTTTATGGGACGGGGGGGCGAACACTGAAGCTTTCTTT.

The CDR3 DNA reads as TGTGCCAGCTCCTCGGAGGGAAACTATGGCTACACCTTC. It translates to CASSSEGNYGYTF. The V gene is TRBV18, the J gene TRBJ1-2; D remains unclear. There are 13 residues in the CDR3. Trimming took off 6 bases at V and 2 bases at J, with 10 bases between the two ends. Germline V gene sequence: CDR1 KGHSH, CDR2 LQKENI.

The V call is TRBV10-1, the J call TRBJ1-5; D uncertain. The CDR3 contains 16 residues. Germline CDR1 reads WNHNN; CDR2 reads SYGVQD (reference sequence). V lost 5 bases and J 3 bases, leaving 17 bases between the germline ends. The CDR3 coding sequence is TGCGCCAGCAGTTTTAACCCGAGTAAGAACAATCAGCCCCAGCATTTT. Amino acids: CASSFNPSKNNQPQHF.

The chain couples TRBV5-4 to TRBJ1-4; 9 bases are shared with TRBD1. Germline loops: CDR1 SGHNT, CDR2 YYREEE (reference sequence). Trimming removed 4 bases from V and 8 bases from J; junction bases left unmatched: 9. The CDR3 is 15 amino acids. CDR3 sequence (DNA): TGTGCCAGCAGCCCACAGGGGGCGCCGAGGGAAAAACTGTTTTTT. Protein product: CASSPQGAPREKLFF.